Listed here are 28 T cell receptor beta chains from one sample, sequenced in a study of CD8 T cells in Susac syndrome. Reverse transcription of 0.5 to 1 ug RNA was performed with random hexamers. Each CDR3 protein gets one entry after TCRdb re-called the immunoSEQ multiplex PCR reads with MiXCR. The table records more than 110,000 distinct CDR3 sequences, about 95% of them present only once. Specimen: CD4+ T cells from PBMCs. All receptors come from a human donor with Susac syndrome.

The chain uses TRBV4-3 and TRBJ1-5; possible D gene TRBD1, 6 bases. Germline V gene sequence: CDR1 LGHNA, CDR2 YSLEER. This CDR3 is 15 amino acids long. V was clipped by 0 bases and J by 5 bases, with 11 bases between them. CDR3 DNA: TGCGCCAGCAGCCAAGATTTCAGGGGATATCAGCCCCAGCATTTT. Translated, it gives CASSQDFRGYQPQHF.

The chain has TRBV5-4 and TRBJ2-1; D is undetermined. Germline V gives CDR1 SGHNT, CDR2 YYREEE (reference sequence). CDR3 length equals 12 residues. The ends were cut back, 3 bases at V and 7 bases at J, with 8 bases in the middle. The CDR3 coding sequence is TGTGCCAGCAGCTCCCACGGGAATGAGCAGTTCTTC. The encoded protein is CASSSHGNEQFF.

V is TRBV7-2 and J is TRBJ2-1; 8 bases line up with TRBD2. Germline trimming cut 8 bases from V and 5 bases from J; bases unmatched to any gene: 11. The germline CDR1 and CDR2 sequences are SGHTA and FQGNSA. The CDR3 totals 15 residues. The CDR3 nucleotides read TGTGCCAGCCGCCTCCAGAGCGGGAGTCACAATGAGCAGTTCTTC. This sequence encodes CASRLQSGSHNEQFF.

CDR3: CATSGTVSGNTIYF. The CDR3, as DNA: TGTGCCACCAGCGGGACAGTCTCTGGAAACACCATATATTTT. The chain has TRBV15 and TRBJ1-3; 7 nucleotides align to TRBD1. The CDR3 runs to 14 residues. The germline V gene encodes CDR1 LNHNV and CDR2 YYDKDF (reference sequence). Germline trimming cut 5 bases from V and 0 bases from J; bases unmatched to any gene: 1.

This clonotype occurred once. The J gene is TRBJ1-1, the V gene TRBV30; a possible D gene is TRBD1 (6 bases). This CDR3 comprises 15 residues. V gave up 2 bases and J gave up 1 base, with 14 bases separating them. Germline V lookup: CDR1 GTSNPN, CDR2 SVGIG (reference sequence). The DNA for the CDR3 is TGTGCCTGGAGTCGGGGGGGCGTCACGAACACTGAAGCTTTCTTT. Translation gives CAWSRGGVTNTEAFF. The entire variable domain, with the rest obtained from reference TRBV30 and TRBJ1-1, is as follows: SQTIHQWPATLVQPVGSPLSLECTVEGTSNPNLYWYRQAAGRGLQLLFYSVGIGQISSEVPQNLSASRPQDRQFILSSKKLLLSDSGFYLCAWSRGGVTNTEAFFGQGTRLTVV.

The rearrangement links TRBV6-9 to TRBJ2-7, with 10 nucleotides matching TRBD2. Unmatched junction bases numbered 4, after V lost 4 bases and J lost 4 bases. In germline, CDR1 is MNHGY, CDR2 SVAAGI. The CDR3 is made up of 14 amino acids. The CDR3 coding sequence is TGTGCCAGCAGTTGTAGCGGGAGGAGGTACGAGCAGTACTTC. Translating gives CASSCSGRRYEQYF.

This clonotype was counted a single time. V is TRBV30 and J is TRBJ1-5, with 7 positions matching TRBD1. Trimming at V came to 3 bases and at J to 4 bases, leaving 6 bases not matched to a gene. The CDR3 spans 14 residues. Germline CDR1 and CDR2: GTSNPN and SVGIG (reference sequence). The DNA for the CDR3 is TGTGCCTGGAGAAAGGCAGGGGGAAATCAGCCCCAGCATTTT. Amino acid sequence: CAWRKAGGNQPQHF.

The V call is TRBV12-3 or TRBV12-4, the J call TRBJ1-5; TRBD1 might be the D (5 bases). The V end was cut by 3 bases, the J end by 4 bases, with 13 bases between. This CDR3 is 15 amino acids long. For the CDR3, the DNA is TGTGCCAGCAGTTTGGGGCTTGGAGGGAATCAGCCCCAGCATTTT. This gives the protein CASSLGLGGNQPQHF.

The V gene is TRBV7-9, the J gene TRBJ2-5; 10 bases line up with TRBD2. Germline CDR1 reads SEHNR; CDR2 reads FQNEAQ (reference sequence). CDR3 length: 15 amino acids. The V gene end was trimmed by 2 bases and the J gene end by 4 bases; junction bases not matched to a gene: 4. CDR3 bases: TGTGCCAGCAGCTTAACTAGCGGGGCTGGAGAGACCCAGTACTTC. This translates into CASSLTSGAGETQYF.

The CDR3 nucleotides read TGCAGTGCCTCCGGGACAGGTTGGCCCTACGAGCAGTACTTC. As protein: CSASGTGWPYEQYF. This rearrangement joins TRBV20-1 to TRBJ2-7; 8 bases agree with TRBD1. Germline loops: CDR1 DFQATT, CDR2 SNEGSKA (reference sequence). The CDR3 loop spans 14 amino acids. Trimming cost V 6 bases and J 2 bases; bases outside gene matches: 9.

The chain has TRBV20-1 and TRBJ1-1; D is unclear. Trimming took off 6 bases at V and 1 base at J, with 12 bases between the two ends. Germline CDR1 and CDR2: DFQATT and SNEGSKA (reference sequence). The CDR3 is 13 residues long. CDR3 loop: CSAIKNQNTEAFF. The CDR3 DNA reads as TGCAGTGCCATAAAGAATCAGAACACTGAAGCTTTCTTT.

V usage is TRBV11-2 and J usage is TRBJ2-1; D remains unclear. Germline V CDR1 and CDR2: SGHAT, FQNNGV. The CDR3 consists of 15 residues. Trimming cost V 5 bases and J 0 bases, with 11 bases left between them. This CDR3 reads CASSTRTDSYNEQFF. CDR3 bases: TGTGCCAGCAGCACGAGAACAGACTCCTACAATGAGCAGTTCTTC.

V usage is TRBV20-1 and J usage is TRBJ2-1, with TRBD2 as a possible D gene (6 bases). V gave up 4 bases and J gave up 7 bases, with 14 bases separating them. This CDR3 contains 13 residues. The germline gives CDR1 DFQATT, CDR2 SNEGSKA (reference sequence). The CDR3 spells CSANRDSPNEQFF. In nucleotides, the CDR3 is TGCAGTGCTAACCGGGACTCACCGAATGAGCAGTTCTTC.

The rearrangement joins TRBV29-1 to TRBJ1-1; D perhaps matches TRBD1 (5 bases). Germline loops: CDR1 SQVTM, CDR2 ANQGSEA. Trimming pared 7 bases from V and 1 base from J, leaving 13 bases between. The CDR3 runs 13 residues. Here the CDR3 reads CSDTGVGNTEAFF. The CDR3 DNA reads as TGCAGCGACACGGGGGTGGGGAACACTGAAGCTTTCTTT.

The V and J genes are TRBV29-1 and TRBJ1-1, with D maybe TRBD1 (5 bases). The germline V gene encodes CDR1 SQVTM and CDR2 ANQGSEA. The germline V and J ends were trimmed by 8 bases and 1 base, with 14 bases remaining between them. The CDR3 contains 13 residues. CDR3 DNA sequence: TGCAGCATCCGGTGGGACGGGAACACTGAAGCTTTCTTT. Its translation: CSIRWDGNTEAFF.

The genes are TRBV4-2 and TRBJ2-7; D may be TRBD1 (5 bases). Trimming left V 0 bases short and J 2 bases short, with 14 bases between. Per the germline V gene, CDR1 is LGHNA and CDR2 is YNFKEQ. The CDR3 is made up of 16 amino acids. CDR3 bases: TGTGCCAGCAGCCAAGATCGTTTCACGACAGCCTACGAGCAGTACTTC. It yields the protein CASSQDRFTTAYEQYF.

CDR3 nucleotides: TGTGCCAGCAGTTCAGGGGGCAGGGACATTCAGTACTTC. This translates into CASSSGGRDIQYF. The rearrangement links TRBV28 to TRBJ2-4; 8 nucleotides line up with TRBD1. V was pared by 4 bases and J by 8 bases, with 4 bases of the junction left unmatched. There are 13 residues in the CDR3. CDR1 is MDHEN and CDR2 is SYDVKM in the germline V gene. Variable domain in full (rest from reference TRBV28 and TRBJ2-4): DVKVTQSSRYLVKRTGEKVFLECVQDMDHENMFWYRQDPGLGLRLIYFSYDVKMKEKGDIPEGYSVSREKKERFSLILESASTNQTSMYLCASSSGGRDIQYFGAGTRLSVL.

The V and J genes are TRBV7-9 and TRBJ1-1; D not resolved. This CDR3 comprises 13 residues. Germline V CDR1 and CDR2: SEHNR, FQNEAQ (reference sequence). Trimming pared 4 bases from V and 2 bases from J, leaving 8 bases between. CDR3 sequence (DNA): TGTGCCAGCAGCTCCCAACTTAACACTGAAGCTTTCTTT. Translation: CASSSQLNTEAFF.

To note about this clonotype: An end of the junction differs from the germline gene, which may be a read error. V and J are TRBV30 and TRBJ1-6; 7 bases are shared with TRBD1. CDR1 is GTSNPN, CDR2 SVGIG, per germline (reference sequence). The CDR3 runs to 16 residues. In DNA form, the CDR3 reads TGTACCTGCCGAAGACAGGGCGGCTCCTATAATTCACCCCTCCACTTT. Its protein is CTCRRQGGSYNSPLHF.

This clonotype was counted once. This chain joins TRBV12-3 or TRBV12-4 and TRBJ1-5, with D hard to call. The CDR3 runs 13 residues. Trimming removed 3 bases at V and 4 bases at J, with 7 bases between. CDR3 sequence reads: CASSFLSNQPQHF. CDR3 DNA sequence: TGTGCCAGCAGTTTTCTGTCAAATCAGCCCCAGCATTTT.

This chain links TRBV6-1 with TRBJ2-2; 7 nucleotides align to TRBD2. Germline lookup yields CDR1 MNHNS and CDR2 SASEGT. The CDR3 is 15 amino acids. Unmatched junction bases numbered 10, after V lost 5 bases and J lost 7 bases. CDR3 DNA sequence: TGTGCCAGCAGTCCCCCCGCAGGGAGGGGCGGGGAGCTGTTTTTT. It translates to CASSPPAGRGGELFF.

The chain carries TRBV28 and TRBJ2-7; possibly TRBD1 or TRBD2 for D (5 bases each). From germline, CDR1 is MDHEN and CDR2 SYDVKM. Trimming shortened V by 4 bases and J by 0 bases, and 10 bases separated the two germline ends. The CDR3 loop spans 14 amino acids. The CDR3 DNA is TGTGCCAGCAGTTCGGGGCAGAGCTCCTACGAGCAGTACTTC. Translated, it gives CASSSGQSSYEQYF.

This chain joins TRBV4-2 and TRBJ2-2; TRBD1 agrees at 7 bases. V trimming: 8 bases; J trimming: 1 base; junction bases outside the gene matches: 7. The CDR3 extends over 15 amino acids. CDR1 LGHNA and CDR2 YNFKEQ come from the germline V gene. CDR3 sequence reads: CASGSTGMNTGELFF. In DNA form, the CDR3 reads TGTGCCAGCGGTTCGACAGGGATGAACACCGGGGAGCTGTTTTTT.

The chain carries TRBV7-2 and TRBJ2-2; 10 bases fit TRBD1. The germline gives CDR1 SGHTA, CDR2 FQGNSA. The V gene end was trimmed by 8 bases and the J gene end by 6 bases; junction bases not matched to a gene: 9. This CDR3 has 15 residues. The CDR3: CASEPGQGSAGELFF. In DNA form, the CDR3 reads TGTGCCAGCGAACCGGGACAGGGGTCGGCCGGGGAGCTGTTTTTT.

The chain employs TRBV30 and TRBJ2-7; 10 nucleotides match TRBD1. With 1 base clipped from V and 6 bases from J, the junction kept 6 bases outside the gene matches. The V gene's germline CDR1 is GTSNPN and CDR2 SVGIG (reference sequence). The CDR3 consists of 14 residues. CDR3 in amino acids: CAWSGWDRGGEQYF. The CDR3 DNA reads as TGTGCCTGGAGTGGTTGGGACAGGGGAGGCGAGCAGTACTTC.

The chain links TRBV20-1 to TRBJ1-1; the D is unclear. Trimming cost V 2 bases and J 3 bases, with 13 bases left between them. CDR3 length: 14 amino acids. Germline assignment: CDR1 DFQATT and CDR2 SNEGSKA (reference sequence). CDR3 amino acids: CSARKGGHYTEAFF. The CDR3 coding sequence is TGCAGTGCTAGAAAAGGTGGCCATTACACTGAAGCTTTCTTT.

The CDR3 nucleotides are TGCAGTGCTAGAGTTTCGGGGCTGGAGACCCAGTACTTC. This sequence encodes CSARVSGLETQYF. The rearrangement joins TRBV20-1 to TRBJ2-5; D tentatively fits TRBD1 or TRBD2 (5 bases each). The V gene lost 1 base and the J gene lost 5 bases, with 11 bases spanning the gap. The CDR3 loop spans 13 amino acids. CDR1 and CDR2 from the germline V gene are DFQATT and SNEGSKA (reference sequence).

The CDR3 here is CASSPSTDNYGYTF. The CDR3 bases are TGTGCCAGCAGTCCATCGACAGACAACTATGGCTACACCTTC. This sequence joins TRBV2 and TRBJ1-2, with D possibly being TRBD1 (5 bases). The V end lost 5 bases, the J end lost 2 bases, and 12 bases lay between the germline ends. The CDR3 covers 14 residues. The germline gives CDR1 SNHLY, CDR2 FYNNEI.